This T cell receptor (beta chain) was recorded in a study of blood T cell repertoires in COVID-19. This CDR3 has 17 amino acids. V was shortened by 0 bases and J by 4 bases, with 18 bases between the two germline ends. Germline V gene data show CDR1 as LNHNV and CDR2 as YYDKDF (reference sequence). TCRdb's table, derived via immunoSEQ multiplex PCR, lists solely in-frame clones and lacks some. The table shows over 200,000 clones, with about 86% occurring only once. Participant ages covered roughly 18 to 89 years across 25 or so US areas. This TCR was recovered from a woman between 50 and 59 years old in a cohort exposed to, infected with or recovered from COVID-19 (not recorded which). The V and J genes are TRBV15 and TRBJ1-1, with a possible D match to TRBD1 (6 bases). Sequencing was performed on PBMCs or T cells enriched from blood (not recorded which). CDR3 bases: TGTGCCACCAGCAGAGATCGGGTCTCGAGGGGGAGCACTGAAGCTTTCTTT. It is translated as CATSRDRVSRGSTEAFF. The full variable domain, its missing parts supplied by reference TRBV15 and TRBJ1-1, is DAMVIQNPRYQVTQFGKPVTLSCSQTLNHNVMYWYQQKSSQAPKLLFHYYDKDFNNEADTPDNFQSRRPNTSFCFLDIRSPGLGDTAMYLCATSRDRVSRGSTEAFFGQGTRLTVV.